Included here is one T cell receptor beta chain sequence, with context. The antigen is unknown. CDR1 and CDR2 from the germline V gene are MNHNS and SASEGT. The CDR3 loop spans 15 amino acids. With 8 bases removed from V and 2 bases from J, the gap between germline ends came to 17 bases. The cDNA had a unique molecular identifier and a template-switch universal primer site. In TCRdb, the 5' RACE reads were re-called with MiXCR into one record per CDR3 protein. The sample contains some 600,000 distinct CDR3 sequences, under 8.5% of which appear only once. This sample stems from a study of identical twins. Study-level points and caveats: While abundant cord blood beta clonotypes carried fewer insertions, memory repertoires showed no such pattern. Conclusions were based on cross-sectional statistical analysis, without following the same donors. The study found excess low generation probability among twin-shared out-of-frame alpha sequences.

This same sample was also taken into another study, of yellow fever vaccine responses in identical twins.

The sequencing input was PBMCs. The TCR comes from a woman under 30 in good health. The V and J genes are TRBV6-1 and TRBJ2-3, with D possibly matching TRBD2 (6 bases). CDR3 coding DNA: TGTGCCAGCGCCAGGAGGGATCCCGACACAGATACGCAGTATTTT. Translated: CASARRDPDTDTQYF.